This note documents a single T cell receptor beta chain sequence. Its antigen is unidentified. V shed 11 bases and J shed 0 bases, with 19 bases lying between them. This CDR3 spans 15 amino acids. Germline V gene sequence: CDR1 SNHLY, CDR2 FYNNEI. In building TCR beta libraries, iRepertoire HTBI primers were used together with Arm-PCR of CDR3 regions. TCRdb reanalysed the multiplex PCR reads using MiXCR and keeps one entry per CDR3 protein. Of 500,000 to 700,000 distinct CDR3 sequences listed, around 32% are singletons. Time point described: persistent/refractory GD, antithyroid drugs over 5 years with positive TRAb. PBMCs provided the RNA from which the TCR library was made. These data are taken from a study of regulatory T cells in long-lasting Graves disease. Study results and caveats: TCR diversity was lower in persistent Graves' patients (versus newly diagnosed ones).

This sequence originates from a female donor with Graves disease. The specimen was peripheral blood mononuclear cells (PBMCs), collected when the disease was refractory, from a patient treated with antithyroid drugs. The J gene is TRBJ1-2, the V gene TRBV2; perhaps TRBD1 as D (6 bases). CDR3 sequence: CAGFGQLPSNYGYTF. CDR3 bases: TGTGCCGGCTTTGGACAGCTTCCCTCTAACTATGGCTACACCTTC. The whole variable domain, remainder taken from reference TRBV2 and TRBJ1-2, is EPEVTQTPSHQVTQMGQEVILRCVPISNHLYFYWYRQILGQKVEFLVSFYNNEISEKSEIFDDQFSVERPDGSNFTLKIRSTKLEDSAMYFCAGFGQLPSNYGYTFGSGTRLTVV.